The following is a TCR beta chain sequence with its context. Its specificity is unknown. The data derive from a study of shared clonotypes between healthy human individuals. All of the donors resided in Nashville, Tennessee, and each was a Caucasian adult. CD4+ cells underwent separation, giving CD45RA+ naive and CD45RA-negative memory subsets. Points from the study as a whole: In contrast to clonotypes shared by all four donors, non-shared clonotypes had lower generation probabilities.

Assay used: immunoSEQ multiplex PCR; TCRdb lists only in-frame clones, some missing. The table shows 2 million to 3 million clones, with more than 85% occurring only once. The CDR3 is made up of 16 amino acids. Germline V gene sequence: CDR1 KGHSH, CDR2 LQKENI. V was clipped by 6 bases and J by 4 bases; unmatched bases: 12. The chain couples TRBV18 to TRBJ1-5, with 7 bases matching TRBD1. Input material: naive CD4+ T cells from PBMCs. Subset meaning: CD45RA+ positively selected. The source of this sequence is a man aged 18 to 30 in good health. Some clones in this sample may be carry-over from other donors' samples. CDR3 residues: CASSINSGQTNQPQHF. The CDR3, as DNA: TGTGCCAGCTCCATCAATTCGGGACAGACGAATCAGCCCCAGCATTTT.